The T cell receptor (beta chain) described here comes from a study of T-cell memory formation after mild COVID-19. Study as a whole: Most TCR clusters belonged to a single donor. Points from the study as a whole: Nothing confirmed that second-wave clones peaking on day 37 were specific for SARS-CoV-2. From day 15 to 85, contracting clones were balanced between CD4 and CD8, whereas later expanders leaned toward CD4+.

Trimming removed 3 bases from V and 6 bases from J, with 16 bases in between. The CDR3 runs 15 residues. Germline CDR1 KGHSH, CDR2 LQKENI. At least ten counts were recorded for this clonotype. What it recognizes is unknown. 5'RACE with constant-segment primers yielded barcoded, UMI-tagged TCR alpha and TCR beta cDNA libraries. TCRdb ran MiXCR on the 5' RACE reads and lists one entry per CDR3 protein. The sample shows 90,000 to 130,000 distinct CDR3 sequences, roughly a sixth of them seen only once. This chain uses TRBV18 with TRBJ2-3; D remains ambiguous. What was sequenced was PBMCs or a T cell subset sorted from them (not recorded which). The receptor's source is a man in his late teens or twenties who had mild COVID-19 (a few samples of this study predate the infection). Cell type and time point are not known. The CDR3 DNA sequence: TGTGCCAGCTCACCCCAACCCCAGAGTGGGGATACGCAGTATTTT. Protein: CASSPQPQSGDTQYF.